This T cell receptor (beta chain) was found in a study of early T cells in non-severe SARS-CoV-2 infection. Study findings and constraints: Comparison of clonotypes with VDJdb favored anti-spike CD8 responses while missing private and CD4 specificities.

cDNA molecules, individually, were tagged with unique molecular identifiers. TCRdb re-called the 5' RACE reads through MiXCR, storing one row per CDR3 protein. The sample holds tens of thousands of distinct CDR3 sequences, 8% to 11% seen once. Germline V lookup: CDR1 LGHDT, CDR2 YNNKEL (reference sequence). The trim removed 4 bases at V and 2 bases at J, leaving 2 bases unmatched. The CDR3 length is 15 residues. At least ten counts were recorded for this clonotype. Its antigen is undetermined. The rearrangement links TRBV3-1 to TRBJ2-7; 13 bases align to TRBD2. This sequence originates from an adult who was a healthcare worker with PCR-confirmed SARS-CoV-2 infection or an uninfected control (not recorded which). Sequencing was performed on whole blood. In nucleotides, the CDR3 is TGTGCCAGCAGCCTTGGACTAGCGGGAGCCTACGAGCAGTACTTC. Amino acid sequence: CASSLGLAGAYEQYF.